This T cell receptor beta chain emerged from a study of T cell responses to AZD1222 COVID-19 vaccine. Findings of the study overall: There were mostly white British donors and more females than males, and clonal diversity was possibly underestimated.

With regard to this clone: Its antigen remains unknown.

Here immunoSEQ multiplex PCR was the method, and the copy in TCRdb shows in-frame clones only, minus some. The sample includes 150,000 to 200,000 clones, less than 95% of them seen just once. V shed 5 bases and J shed 5 bases, with 16 bases lying between them. Germline V gene lookup returns CDR1 MNHEY and CDR2 SMNVEV (reference sequence). CDR3 length: 16 amino acids. The source of this sequence is an adult in good health. The sample here was peripheral blood, taken on day 0 of AZD1222 vaccination. This chain links TRBV27 with TRBJ1-6, with D possibly TRBD1 on 6 matching bases. The CDR3 here is CASSHRARWDNSPLHF. The CDR3 DNA follows: TGTGCCAGCAGTCACAGGGCTAGGTGGGATAATTCACCCCTCCACTTT.